What follows describes a single T cell receptor (beta chain). Original processing methods: By means of reference gene primer amplification, nucleated cell counts were estimated. Only in-frame clones appear in the TCRdb table, and some are missing; sequencing was by immunoSEQ multiplex PCR. That table supplies the V and J calls and clone size; D and trimming were determined from the DNA. The sample yields approximately 50,000 clones, 83% seen once. This sample was taken from a study of blood T cell repertoires in COVID-19. This CDR3 is 12 amino acids long. The V and J ends lost 7 bases and 5 bases respectively, with 11 bases between them.

The receptor was derived from a human donor in a cohort sampled during active COVID-19. The material sequenced was peripheral blood. J is TRBJ1-1 and V is TRBV12-3 or TRBV12-4; D is unresolved. The CDR3 spells CASTSGRTEAFF. The DNA for the CDR3 is TGTGCCAGCACTTCCGGTCGGACTGAAGCTTTCTTT.